The 5 T cell receptor beta chains reported below all come from one sample, sequenced in a study of OX40 agonist ivuxolimab in advanced cancers. The repertoire was sequenced with immunoSEQ multiplex PCR; TCRdb's copy has only in-frame clones and lacks some. Among around 69,000 clones listed, approximately 90% were seen once. Here the sequenced sample was CD4+ or CD8+ T cells sorted from blood, taken in a trial of the OX40 agonist ivuxolimab. These receptors all stem from an adult with an advanced solid tumor such as melanoma, head and neck, liver or kidney cancer.

The V and J genes are TRBV12-2 and TRBJ2-1; the table assigns TRBD1, which was not confirmed against the DNA. TRBV12-2 has pseudogene status. There are 16 residues in the CDR3. CDR3 amino acids: CASRLATGTNYNEQFF. The CDR3 DNA is TGTGCAAGTCGCTTAGCAACCGGGACAAACTACAATGAGCAGTTCTTC.

The chain uses TRBV19 and TRBJ2-6, with TRBD1 matching over 7 bases. V was pared by 3 bases and J by 4 bases, with 6 bases of the junction left unmatched. CDR3 length: 16 residues. The germline V gene has CDR1 LNHDA and CDR2 SQIVND (reference sequence). This CDR3 reads CASSIRQGSGANVLTF. The CDR3 nucleotides read TGTGCCAGTAGTATCCGACAGGGTTCCGGGGCCAACGTCCTGACTTTC.

The V gene is TRBV11-2, the J gene TRBJ1-1, with a tentative D call TRBD1 (6 bases). V was trimmed by 5 bases and J by 10 bases, leaving 23 bases between them. CDR3 length equals 15 residues. CDR1 is SGHAT and CDR2 is FQNNGV in the germline V gene. The CDR3 loop reads CASSPTRGGVGGAFF. Written as DNA, the CDR3 is TGTGCCAGCAGCCCCACAAGAGGGGGGGTCGGGGGAGCTTTCTTT.

This rearrangement joins TRBV5-1 to TRBJ1-3, with no clear D. Between the trimmed V and J ends, which lost 3 bases and 0 bases, there was a span of 7 bases. The CDR3 length is 14 residues. Germline V lookup: CDR1 SGHRS, CDR2 YFSETQ. The CDR3 bases are TGCGCCAGCAGCTACACAGTCTCTGGAAACACCATATATTTT. Translation gives CASSYTVSGNTIYF.

This chain uses TRBV7-2 with TRBJ2-3; D may correspond to TRBD1 or TRBD2 (5 bases each). The CDR3 runs 14 residues. The germline V and J ends were trimmed by 5 bases and 4 bases, with 13 bases remaining between them. Per the germline V gene, CDR1 is SGHTA and CDR2 is FQGNSA. The CDR3 nucleotides read TGTGCCAGCAGCCAATTTCAGGGAGCAGATACGCAGTATTTT. Translating it yields CASSQFQGADTQYF.